The rows below give T cell receptor beta chains drawn from one sample of a study of blood T cell repertoires in COVID-19. The protocol was immunoSEQ multiplex PCR, while the TCRdb copy is restricted to in-frame clones and leaves out a portion. The data contain 200,000 to 250,000 clones, around 86% of them singletons. Source material: peripheral blood. Source of these receptors: a man younger than 45 who had recovered from COVID-19. The CDR3 runs from the conserved cysteine through the conserved F or W. The D gene is left open where the match is weak. Size tells how often a clone was seen (once, few, many) or the class of an expanded clone, and some rows leave it out.

-	TRBV7-2	TRBJ2-2	TRBD2	CASRPEAGSHTGELFF	TGTGCCAGCAGGCCAGAAGCGGGGTCGCACACCGGGGAGCTGTTTTTT
-	TRBV28	TRBJ1-2	TRBD1	CASSQDRGYGYTF	TGTGCCAGCAGCCAGGACAGGGGCTATGGCTACACCTTC
-	TRBV3-1/TRBV3-2	TRBJ2-5	TRBD2	CASSTHGGKETQYF	TGTGCCAGCAGCACTCACGGGGGGAAGGAGACCCAGTACTTC
-	TRBV4-1	TRBJ2-3	-	CASSQGAPGADTQYF	TGCGCCAGCAGCCAAGGGGCGCCAGGGGCAGATACGCAGTATTTT
-	TRBV19	TRBJ1-1	-	CASSTSYSMNTEAFF	TGTGCCAGTAGTACGTCTTACAGCATGAACACTGAAGCTTTCTTT
once	TRBV7-7	TRBJ1-1	-	CASSKSNTEAFF	TGTGCCAGCAGCAAAAGCAACACTGAAGCTTTCTTT
few	TRBV5-1	TRBJ2-5	TRBD2	CASSGGLAGKETQYF	TGCGCCAGCAGCGGCGGACTAGCGGGGAAAGAGACCCAGTACTTC
-	TRBV5-1	TRBJ2-5	-	CASSLAGRQTQYF	TGCGCCAGCAGCTTGGCAGGGAGGCAGACCCAGTACTTC
-	TRBV6-1	TRBJ1-2	-	CASSETRTNYGYTF	TGTGCCAGCAGTGAAACACGAACTAACTATGGCTACACCTTC
-	TRBV27	TRBJ2-2	-	CASSWSNQHTGELFF	TGTGCCAGCAGTTGGAGCAACCAACACACCGGGGAGCTGTTTTTT
many	TRBV6-6	TRBJ2-2	TRBD1	CASRMTGGTGELFF	TGTGCCAGCAGGATGACAGGGGGCACCGGGGAGCTGTTTTTT
few	TRBV28	TRBJ2-2	-	CASSRGPGELFF	TGTGCCAGCAGCCGGGGTCCCGGGGAGCTGTTTTTT
-	TRBV11-2	TRBJ1-3	-	CASSLEGDTIYF	TGTGCCAGCAGCTTAGAAGGAGACACCATATATTTT
-	TRBV2	TRBJ1-1	-	CASRKQGSTEAFF	TGTGCCAGCAGAAAGCAGGGAAGCACTGAAGCTTTCTTT
-	TRBV9	TRBJ1-5	-	CASGRDSYQPQHF	TGTGCCAGCGGCCGGGACTCCTATCAGCCCCAGCATTTT
-	TRBV4-1	TRBJ2-7	-	CASSQGPPYEQYF	TGCGCCAGCAGCCAGGGCCCCCCCTACGAGCAGTACTTC
once	TRBV19	TRBJ2-2	TRBD2	CASTHRRQRDYSGELFF	TGTGCCAGTACCCACAGGAGACAGAGGGACTACAGCGGGGAGCTGTTTTTT
-	TRBV2	TRBJ2-3	-	CASSLASVDTQYF	TGTGCCAGCAGCCTGGCATCAGTGGATACGCAGTATTTT
few	TRBV6-5	TRBJ1-5	-	CASSYGRVNQPQHF	TGTGCCAGCAGTTACGGCAGGGTGAACCAGCCCCAGCATTTT
-	TRBV4-1	TRBJ2-3	-	CASSQRGRSGASTDTQYF	TGCGCCAGCAGCCAAAGGGGGAGGAGCGGGGCTAGCACAGATACGCAGTATTTT
-	TRBV15	TRBJ2-7	-	CATSRDPGDEQYF	TGTGCCACCAGCAGAGACCCGGGGGACGAGCAGTACTTC
-	TRBV4-2	TRBJ2-1	TRBD1	CASSKDRGSSYNEQFF	TGTGCCAGCAGCAAAGACAGGGGGAGCTCCTACAATGAGCAGTTCTTC
-	TRBV6-6	TRBJ1-5	-	CASSAPTGTTNQPQHF	TGTGCCAGCAGTGCTCCGACAGGCACGACTAATCAGCCCCAGCATTTT